The table lists the clone carrying this T cell receptor beta chain with a few counts. Its antigen is not known. Per germline, CDR1 ENHRY and CDR2 SYGVKD. CDR3 length equals 15 residues. Trimming took off 7 bases at V and 3 bases at J, with 15 bases between the two ends. This specimen belongs to a study of response to subunit inactivated influenza vaccine. The study, taken as a whole, reports: A suggestion made by the authors is that each seasonal influenza vaccination recruits few new T cells.

TCRdb re-derived calls from the RT-PCR reads in MiXCR, one entry per CDR3 protein. The sample includes around 750,000 distinct CDR3 sequences, around 20% of them seen just once. The starting material was PBMCs from blood, obtained roughly 5 days after vaccination. This chain connects TRBV10-3 to TRBJ2-2; TRBD2 might be the D (6 bases). This TCR came from a man aged 50 to 60 who received an inactivated influenza vaccine. CDR3 nucleotides: TGTGCCATCAATACCGGGACTTTGGACACCGGGGAGCTGTTTTTT. Its protein product is CAINTGTLDTGELFF.